Below, 22 T cell receptor beta chains from the same sample are listed, as sequenced in a study of blood T cell repertoires in COVID-19. The data were produced by immunoSEQ multiplex PCR, yet TCRdb's version contains in-frame clones alone and is incomplete. The sample has about 160,000 clones, 80% seen once; the top ten hold 3% to 3.5%. Sequenced material: PBMCs or T cells enriched from blood (not recorded which). These receptor sequences come from an older woman who had recovered from COVID-19.

The chain carries TRBV3-1 (or the pseudogene TRBV3-2) and TRBJ1-2, with D unclear. Trimming cost V 4 bases and J 7 bases, with 13 bases left between them. Germline V gene data show CDR1 as LGHDT and CDR2 as YNNKEL (reference sequence). This CDR3 is 13 amino acids long. The CDR3 coding sequence is TGTGCCAGCAGCCCGGTTTCTAGGAGTGGCTACACCTTC. It yields the protein CASSPVSRSGYTF.

The sample holds one count of this clone. The V and J genes are TRBV5-5 and TRBJ1-2; weak D call: TRBD1 (5 bases). V was trimmed by 6 bases and J by 4 bases, leaving 25 bases between them. CDR3 length: 17 amino acids. CDR1 and CDR2 from the germline V gene are SGHKS and YYEKEE (reference sequence). CDR3 in amino acids: CASTSIIPARDSYGYTF. The CDR3 nucleotides are TGTGCCAGCACCTCAATAATACCCGCCAGGGATAGCTATGGCTACACCTTC.

This clone was recorded a few times. The gene calls are TRBV19 and TRBJ2-5, with TRBD1 identical over 7 bases. The CDR3 is 15 residues long. The J segment lost 7 bases and the V segment lost 2 bases, leaving 10 bases of the junction unmatched. Germline CDR1 and CDR2: LNHDA and SQIVND (reference sequence). CDR3 sequence reads: CASSIKGGSLGTQYF. The CDR3 DNA is TGTGCCAGTAGTATAAAAGGGGGCAGTCTAGGGACCCAGTACTTC. The whole variable domain, remainder taken from reference TRBV19 and TRBJ2-5, is DGGITQSPKYLFRKEGQNVTLSCEQNLNHDAMYWYRQDPGQGLRLIYYSQIVNDFQKGDIAEGYSVSREKKESFPLTVTSAQKNPTAFYLCASSIKGGSLGTQYFGPGTRLLVL.

The gene calls are TRBV4-1 and TRBJ1-2, with D maybe TRBD1 (5 bases). V was shortened by 4 bases and J by 7 bases, with 13 bases between the two germline ends. The CDR3 covers 13 residues. Looked up from germline, CDR1 is MGHRA and CDR2 is YSYEKL. In DNA, the CDR3 is TGCGCCAGCAGCCTTCAGGGATCCGCTGGCTACACCTTC. It yields the protein CASSLQGSAGYTF.

The chain recombines TRBV5-1 with TRBJ1-6, with 7 bases fitting TRBD1. The ends lost 7 bases at V and 5 bases at J; junction bases unmatched: 18. Germline V CDR1 and CDR2: SGHRS, YFSETQ. This CDR3 is 18 amino acids long. The CDR3: CASALGQAALGDNSPLHF. CDR3 coding DNA: TGCGCCAGCGCACTCGGACAGGCCGCTCTGGGTGATAATTCACCCCTCCACTTT.

The chain recombines TRBV7-8 with TRBJ2-2; TRBD2 aligns across 11 bases. This CDR3 has 18 amino acids. Unmatched junction bases numbered 6, after V lost 0 bases and J lost 3 bases. Germline lookup yields CDR1 SGHVS and CDR2 FQNEAQ. The CDR3 bases are TGTGCCAGCAGCTTAGCTAGCGGGGGGGCCCTAGACACCGGGGAGCTGTTTTTT. It translates to CASSLASGGALDTGELFF. The whole variable domain, filled in from reference TRBV7-8 and TRBJ2-2, reads GAGVSQSPRYKVAKRGQDVALRCDPISGHVSLFWYQQALGQGPEFLTYFQNEAQLDKSGLPSDRFFAERPEGSVSTLKIQRTQQEDSAVYLCASSLASGGALDTGELFFGEGSRLTVL.

The V gene is TRBV29-1, the J gene TRBJ2-7; 8 bases line up with TRBD2. Germline CDR1 is SQVTM and CDR2 is ANQGSEA. The ends lost 2 bases at V and 5 bases at J; junction bases unmatched: 8. The CDR3 covers 14 residues. The CDR3 region has the DNA TGCAGCGTTGAAAATTGGAGCGGGGGCCACGAGCAGTACTTC. As protein: CSVENWSGGHEQYF.

This chain uses TRBV11-2 with TRBJ2-1; 8 positions agree with TRBD1. Looked up from germline, CDR1 is SGHAT and CDR2 is FQNNGV. V gave up 5 bases and J gave up 4 bases; unmatched junction bases: 13. This CDR3 is built from 17 residues. This CDR3 reads CASSPQEGTGSYNEQFF. The DNA of the CDR3 is TGTGCCAGCAGCCCCCAAGAGGGGACAGGATCTTACAATGAGCAGTTCTTC.

The V call is TRBV7-2, the J call TRBJ2-4, with TRBD2 as a possible D gene (5 bases). Germline CDR1 is SGHTA and CDR2 is FQGNSA. The CDR3 is 15 amino acids. V was pared by 2 bases and J by 0 bases, with 8 bases between. The CDR3 loop is CASSLPGSAKNIQYF. The CDR3 bases are TGTGCCAGCAGCTTACCGGGGTCAGCCAAAAACATTCAGTACTTC.

V and J are TRBV3-1 (or the pseudogene TRBV3-2) and TRBJ1-1; tentatively, D is TRBD1 (5 bases). Trimming removed 2 bases from V and 3 bases from J, with 10 bases in between. Germline-derived CDR1 and CDR2 are LGHDT and YNNKEL (reference sequence). The CDR3 is made up of 14 amino acids. The CDR3 spells CASSQYRSDTEAFF. CDR3 nucleotides: TGTGCCAGCAGCCAATACAGGTCGGACACTGAAGCTTTCTTT.

This chain connects TRBV29-1 to TRBJ1-2; a possible D gene is TRBD1 (6 bases). This CDR3 comprises 16 residues. The germline gives CDR1 SQVTM, CDR2 ANQGSEA. V lost 7 bases and J 5 bases, leaving 26 bases between the germline ends. The CDR3 sequence: CSALVRDTTTRYGYTF. The CDR3 DNA reads as TGCAGCGCTCTCGTTCGGGACACTACGACGAGGTATGGCTACACCTTC.

The J gene is TRBJ1-6, the V gene TRBV14; no clear D gene. The V and J ends lost 4 bases and 10 bases respectively, with 14 bases between them. This CDR3 region has 14 residues. Germline CDR1 and CDR2: SGHDN and FVKESK. The CDR3 loop is CASSPGGLGSPLHF. The CDR3 DNA reads TGTGCCAGCAGCCCGGGCGGACTGGGCTCACCCCTCCACTTT.

This clone was seen at least ten times. The CDR3 sequence is CASSYPLLGAGDTDTQYF. CDR3 bases: TGTGCCAGCAGTTACCCCCTCCTAGGGGCAGGGGACACAGATACGCAGTATTTT. This chain connects TRBV6-2 or TRBV6-3 to TRBJ2-3; a possible D gene is TRBD1 (6 bases). The CDR3 is made up of 18 amino acids. The ends were cut back, 2 bases at V and 2 bases at J, with 20 bases in the middle. Germline V lookup: CDR1 MNHEY, CDR2 SVGEGT.

The chain uses TRBV11-2 and TRBJ2-2; 10 bases agree with TRBD2. The J segment lost 5 bases and the V segment lost 5 bases, leaving 5 bases of the junction unmatched. Germline V gene sequence: CDR1 SGHAT, CDR2 FQNNGV. The CDR3 runs 15 residues. The CDR3 coding sequence is TGTGCCAGCAGCCTTAATAGCGGGGGGACCGGGGAGCTGTTTTTT. Amino acids: CASSLNSGGTGELFF.

This clone came up once. V usage is TRBV19 and J usage is TRBJ1-5; D ambiguous. The CDR3 consists of 16 residues. Germline assignment: CDR1 LNHDA and CDR2 SQIVND (reference sequence). Trimming cost V 6 bases and J 6 bases, with 21 bases left between them. The CDR3 bases are TGTGCCAGTAGCCCACCCCATCGACCGCCGGGTCAGCCCCAGCATTTT. Residues: CASSPPHRPPGQPQHF.

The V call is TRBV12-3 or TRBV12-4, the J call TRBJ1-3; D uncertain. The length of the CDR3 is 13 residues. V gave up 7 bases and J gave up 7 bases, with 14 bases separating them. The CDR3 region has the DNA TGTGCCAGCACCCAGGACTATTTGAACACCATATATTTT. This sequence encodes CASTQDYLNTIYF.

The genes are TRBV6-4 and TRBJ2-1; 15 bases are a match to TRBD2. The germline gives CDR1 MRHNA, CDR2 SNTAGT. J was trimmed by 0 bases and V by 4 bases; bases with no gene match: 4. The CDR3 runs 18 residues. CDR3 residues: CASSAGLAGGPSYNEQFF. DNA of the CDR3: TGTGCCAGCAGTGCGGGACTAGCGGGGGGACCCTCCTACAATGAGCAGTTCTTC.

The chain couples TRBV4-1 to TRBJ2-7; D is possibly TRBD2 (5 bases). V gave up 0 bases and J gave up 7 bases, with 16 bases separating them. This CDR3 is 15 amino acids long. Looked up from germline, CDR1 is MGHRA and CDR2 is YSYEKL. DNA for the CDR3: TGCGCCAGCAGCCAAGACGGAGGACGGGTGTGGGAGCAGTACTTC. As protein: CASSQDGGRVWEQYF.

V and J are TRBV5-4 and TRBJ2-4; 8 bases map to TRBD2. Germline-derived CDR1 and CDR2 are SGHNT and YYREEE (reference sequence). Unmatched junction bases numbered 3, after V lost 0 bases and J lost 4 bases. The length of the CDR3 is 15 residues. The CDR3 loop reads CASSLEAGAKNIQYF. The CDR3 bases are TGTGCCAGCAGCTTGGAAGCGGGGGCGAAAAACATTCAGTACTTC.

The V and J genes are TRBV11-2 and TRBJ2-3, with D unclear. Germline assignment: CDR1 SGHAT and CDR2 FQNNGV. V shed 5 bases and J shed 5 bases, with 11 bases lying between them. The CDR3 length is 13 residues. CDR3 DNA sequence: TGTGCCAGCAGCCCGCGCTTTATAGATACGCAGTATTTT. Translating gives CASSPRFIDTQYF.

This chain connects TRBV27 to TRBJ2-7; 9 nucleotides agree with TRBD1. There are 15 residues in the CDR3. The germline gives CDR1 MNHEY, CDR2 SMNVEV (reference sequence). Losses at the gene ends were 5 bases for V and 7 bases for J; bases not matched to a gene: 12. DNA for the CDR3: TGTGCCAGCAGTCCCCTAGGACAGGGGTCCTGGGAGCAGTACTTC. Its protein is CASSPLGQGSWEQYF.

The CDR3 loop is CASSLTGANTEAFF. The CDR3, as DNA: TGTGCCAGTAGCCTGACAGGGGCGAACACTGAAGCTTTCTTT. The chain recombines TRBV19 with TRBJ1-1; 8 bases fit TRBD1. Germline-derived CDR1 and CDR2 are LNHDA and SQIVND (reference sequence). CDR3 size: 14 residues. The ends lost 6 bases at V and 1 base at J; junction bases unmatched: 4.